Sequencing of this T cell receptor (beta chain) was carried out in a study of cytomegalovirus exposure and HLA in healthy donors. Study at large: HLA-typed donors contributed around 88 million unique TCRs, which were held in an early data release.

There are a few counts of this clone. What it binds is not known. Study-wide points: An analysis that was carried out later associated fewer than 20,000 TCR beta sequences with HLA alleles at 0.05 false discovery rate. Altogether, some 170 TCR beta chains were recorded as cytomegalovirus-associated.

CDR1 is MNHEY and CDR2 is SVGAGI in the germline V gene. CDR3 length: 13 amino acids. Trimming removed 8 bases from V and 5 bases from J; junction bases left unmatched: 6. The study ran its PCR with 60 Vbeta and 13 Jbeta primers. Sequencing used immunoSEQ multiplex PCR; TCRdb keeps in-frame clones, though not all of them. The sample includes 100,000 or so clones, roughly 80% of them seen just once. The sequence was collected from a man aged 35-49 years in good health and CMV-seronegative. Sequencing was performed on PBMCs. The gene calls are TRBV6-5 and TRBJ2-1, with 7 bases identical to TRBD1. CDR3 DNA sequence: TGTGCCAGCTCACGACAGGGAAACAATGAGCAGTTCTTC. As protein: CASSRQGNNEQFF.